This T cell receptor (beta chain) was observed in a study of blood T cells in healthy people across ages. The study's findings and limits: Unknown donor CMV status possibly confounded expanded clonotype changes. The unsorted PBMCs prevented any conclusive comparison of naive versus antigen-experienced cells.

Trimming removed 7 bases at V and 7 bases at J, with 17 bases between. The CDR3 is 13 residues long. Looked up from germline, CDR1 is SGHRS and CDR2 is YFSETQ. Turning to this clonotype: Its antigen is undetermined. This may be a read error, as it is one base from a much larger clone.

Alongside a J-beta primer mix, a sample-barcoded 5' primer served in a second PCR lasting about 7 to 11 cycles. One entry per CDR3 protein, called by TCRdb with MiXCR from the 5' RACE reads. In the table there are about 650,000 distinct CDR3 sequences, 32% of which are singletons. Healthy Russian Caucasian donors spanned ages about 6 to 100 years. This TCR was recovered from a woman of 80 years or more in good health. Sequenced input: blood. V usage is TRBV5-1 and J usage is TRBJ1-2; D might be TRBD1 (5 bases). The CDR3 sequence is CASGNRQGGGYTF. For the CDR3, the DNA is TGCGCCAGCGGTAACCGCCAGGGCGGTGGCTACACCTTC.